This TCR beta chain was documented in a study of patients and donors after allogeneic stem cell transplantation. J lost 7 bases, V lost 10 bases, and 13 bases had no gene match. Germline V CDR1 and CDR2: MNHEY, SMNVEV (reference sequence). This CDR3 is built from 14 residues. A single record per CDR3 protein comes from TCRdb applying MiXCR to the RT-PCR reads. This table holds approximately 98,000 distinct CDR3 sequences, less than 45% found once. The clonotype originates from a human donor who was either an allogeneic HSCT recipient or a stem cell or donor lymphocyte infusion donor (not recorded which). It is not recorded whose cells these are; they may come from a transplant donor. The sample consisted of blood, either unsorted or a sorted T cell fraction (not recorded which). The genes are TRBV27 and TRBJ2-5; 9 bases fit TRBD2. CDR3 DNA: TGTGCCACATCCGGCGGGAGGGGCGGGGGGACCCAGTACTTC. Its translation is CATSGGRGGGTQYF.